Given below is one T cell receptor beta chain in context. This sample was taken from a study of blood T cell repertoires in COVID-19. Across the whole study: Material from acute and convalescent COVID-19 was sourced from the United States, Italy and Spain. The analysed material was cDNA or gDNA that came from T cells, B-cell-depleted T cells, or PBMCs.

The CDR3 consists of 15 residues. Germline loops: CDR1 MDHEN, CDR2 SYDVKM. Trimming removed 6 bases at V and 5 bases at J, with 20 bases between. In the study's own analysis: Amplification from reference gene primers served as the basis for estimated nucleated cell counts. This table comes from immunoSEQ multiplex PCR, and its TCRdb copy is limited to in-frame clones, with some not included. For V, J and clone size, that table is used; D and trimming come from the DNA. The data hold tens of thousands of clones, with roughly 85% observed a single time. Sequencing used peripheral blood. The chain has TRBV28 and TRBJ2-7, with D perhaps TRBD2 (6 bases). The receptor comes from a woman of 80 years or more with active or convalescent COVID-19. CDR3 region: CASRRRDWGLDEQYF. The CDR3 region has the DNA TGTGCCAGCAGACGCCGGGACTGGGGTCTTGACGAGCAGTACTTC.